This entry lists 23 T cell receptor beta chains sequenced from one sample in a study of cytomegalovirus exposure and HLA in healthy donors. Here immunoSEQ multiplex PCR was the method, and the copy in TCRdb shows in-frame clones only, minus some. The table includes 110,000 or so clones, approximately 88% detected once. The sequenced sample was PBMCs. The source of these receptors is a young man in good health and CMV-seronegative.

V usage is TRBV2 and J usage is TRBJ1-3; 8 bases align to TRBD1. The CDR3 is 17 amino acids. CDR1 and CDR2 (germline): SNHLY, FYNNEI. V shed 1 base and J 2 bases; nucleotides not matched to a gene: 7. The CDR3 region has the DNA TGTGCCAGCAGTGAAGGGACAGGGAGATACCCTGGAAACACCATATATTTT. Translating gives CASSEGTGRYPGNTIYF. The full variable domain, completed using reference TRBV2 and TRBJ1-3, is EPEVTQTPSHQVTQMGQEVILRCVPISNHLYFYWYRQILGQKVEFLVSFYNNEISEKSEIFDDQFSVERPDGSNFTLKIRSTKLEDSAMYFCASSEGTGRYPGNTIYFGEGSWLTVV.

The chain carries TRBV28 and TRBJ2-7; TRBD2 might be the D (6 bases). CDR3 length: 17 amino acids. The germline V gene encodes CDR1 MDHEN and CDR2 SYDVKM. Trimming shortened V by 3 bases and J by 3 bases, and 21 bases separated the two germline ends. The CDR3 loop is CASSFSDSGEENYEQYF. The CDR3 nucleotides read TGTGCCAGCAGTTTCTCGGATTCCGGGGAGGAGAACTACGAGCAGTACTTC.

The CDR3: CASSSDRGPIAYEQYF. The CDR3 bases are TGTGCCAGCAGCTCCGACAGGGGGCCAATCGCCTACGAGCAGTACTTC. This chain uses TRBV28 with TRBJ2-7; 10 bases agree with TRBD1. J lost 2 bases, V lost 6 bases, and 10 bases had no gene match. From germline, CDR1 is MDHEN and CDR2 SYDVKM. This CDR3 comprises 16 residues.

The gene calls are TRBV30 and TRBJ1-2; TRBD1 aligns across 7 bases. CDR3 length equals 15 residues. CDR1 GTSNPN and CDR2 SVGIG come from the germline V gene (reference sequence). The V and J ends lost 3 bases and 5 bases, in that order; junction bases with no gene match: 12. CDR3 in amino acids: CAWSGIDRVSYGYTF. DNA for the CDR3: TGTGCCTGGAGCGGGATCGACAGGGTATCATATGGCTACACCTTC.

The chain uses TRBV7-2 and TRBJ1-3, with 9 bases aligning to TRBD1. CDR1 and CDR2 from the germline V gene are SGHTA and FQGNSA. CDR3 length: 15 residues. V dropped 3 bases and J dropped 4; count of bases not matched to a gene: 4. The CDR3 DNA reads TGTGCCAGCAGCTTGGGGACAGGGCCGGGAAACACCATATATTTT. Protein product: CASSLGTGPGNTIYF. The whole variable domain, filled in from reference TRBV7-2 and TRBJ1-3, reads GAGVSQSPSNKVTEKGKDVELRCDPISGHTALYWYRQSLGQGLEFLIYFQGNSAPDKSGLPSDRFSAERTGGSVSTLTIQRTQQEDSAVYLCASSLGTGPGNTIYFGEGSWLTVV.

The genes are TRBV5-1 and TRBJ2-5; D perhaps matches TRBD1 (6 bases). V lost 3 bases, J lost 0 bases, and 15 bases lay in between. Germline-derived CDR1 and CDR2 are SGHRS and YFSETQ. The CDR3 consists of 16 residues. CDR3 DNA sequence: TGCGCCAGCAGCTCCTGGACAGAGGTCTACCAAGAGACCCAGTACTTC. This codes for CASSSWTEVYQETQYF. The full variable domain, completed using reference TRBV5-1 and TRBJ2-5, is KAGVTQTPRYLIKTRGQQVTLSCSPISGHRSVSWYQQTPGQGLQFLFEYFSETQRNKGNFPGRFSGRQFSNSRSEMNVSTLELGDSALYLCASSSWTEVYQETQYFGPGTRLLVL.

The J gene is TRBJ1-1, the V gene TRBV28, with a tentative D call TRBD1 (5 bases). Germline V gene data show CDR1 as MDHEN and CDR2 as SYDVKM. V lost 7 bases and J lost 6, with 15 bases in between. This CDR3 has 13 amino acids. This CDR3 reads CASNPGFIPEAFF. The CDR3 coding sequence is TGTGCCAGCAACCCAGGGTTTATCCCTGAAGCTTTCTTT. Supplemented by reference TRBV28 and TRBJ1-1, the full variable domain reads DVKVTQSSRYLVKRTGEKVFLECVQDMDHENMFWYRQDPGLGLRLIYFSYDVKMKEKGDIPEGYSVSREKKERFSLILESASTNQTSMYLCASNPGFIPEAFFGQGTRLTVV.

The CDR3 is CASSFEVSYEQYF. The CDR3 bases are TGTGCCAGCAGTTTCGAGGTCTCCTACGAGCAGTACTTC. The chain is built from TRBV6-5 and TRBJ2-7, with no clear D. The CDR3 spans 13 residues. Germline CDR1 is MNHEY and CDR2 is SVGAGI. Trimming stripped 4 bases from V and 0 bases from J, with 7 bases between.

This clone was picked up a small number of times. This sequence joins TRBV7-8 and TRBJ2-1; the D gene is possibly TRBD1 (5 bases). Germline lookup yields CDR1 SGHVS and CDR2 FQNEAQ. Trimming removed 0 bases from V and 5 bases from J, with 5 bases in between. The CDR3 covers 13 residues. The CDR3 DNA sequence: TGTGCCAGCAGCTTAGCCAGGGACAATGAGCAGTTCTTC. Protein product: CASSLARDNEQFF.

The CDR3 spells CASSLGGVGEQFF. CDR3 bases: TGTGCCAGCAGCTTAGGGGGGGTGGGTGAGCAGTTCTTC. The chain couples TRBV7-7 to TRBJ2-1; weak D call: TRBD2 (6 bases). V was clipped by 1 base and J by 9 bases, with 10 bases between them. CDR1 and CDR2 from the germline V gene are SSHAT and FNYEAQ (reference sequence). The CDR3 is 13 residues long. Based on the CDR3 plus reference TRBV7-7 and TRBJ2-1, the full variable domain is GAGVSQSPRYKVTKRGQDVTLRCDPISSHATLYWYQQALGQGPEFLTYFNYEAQPDKSGLPSDRFSAERPEGSISTLTIQRTEQRDSAMYRCASSLGGVGEQFFGPGTRLTVL.

This chain joins TRBV28 and TRBJ2-3; TRBD1 matches 8 bases. Per germline, CDR1 MDHEN and CDR2 SYDVKM. The CDR3 runs to 15 residues. Losses at the gene ends were 0 bases for V and 1 base for J; bases not matched to a gene: 0. Here the CDR3 reads CASSLWTGGTDTQYF. The DNA for the CDR3 is TGTGCCAGCAGTTTATGGACAGGGGGCACAGATACGCAGTATTTT.

The chain combines TRBV5-1 with TRBJ1-2; 8 bases are shared with TRBD1. CDR3 length: 14 amino acids. With V trimmed by 0 bases and J by 4 bases, 2 bases remained unmatched. The germline V gene has CDR1 SGHRS and CDR2 YFSETQ. In nucleotides, the CDR3 is TGCGCCAGCAGCTTGGTTACAGGGGGCTATGGCTACACCTTC. Its translation is CASSLVTGGYGYTF.

This chain uses TRBV9 with TRBJ2-2, with 8 bases identical to TRBD2. J was trimmed by 4 bases and V by 3 bases; bases with no gene match: 8. Germline CDR1 is SGDLS and CDR2 is YYNGEE. This CDR3 has 16 amino acids. CDR3 region: CASSDSGTSGTGELFF. The DNA for the CDR3 is TGTGCCAGCAGCGATAGCGGGACCTCGGGCACCGGGGAGCTGTTTTTT. The entire variable domain, with the rest obtained from reference TRBV9 and TRBJ2-2, is as follows: DSGVTQTPKHLITATGQRVTLRCSPRSGDLSVYWYQQSLDQGLQFLIQYYNGEERAKGNILERFSAQQFPDLHSELNLSSLELGDSALYFCASSDSGTSGTGELFFGEGSRLTVL.

The chain is built from TRBV4-1 and TRBJ1-2; D is unresolved. Trimming left V 0 bases short and J 2 bases short, with 19 bases between. Per germline, CDR1 MGHRA and CDR2 YSYEKL. The CDR3 totals 18 residues. The chain's CDR3 is CASSQDLSGVDLNYGYTF. Written as DNA, the CDR3 is TGCGCCAGCAGCCAAGATCTAAGCGGGGTTGACCTAAACTATGGCTACACCTTC.

The chain couples TRBV10-3 to TRBJ1-5, with 9 bases that match TRBD1. The junction had 0 bases not matched to a gene; V was cut back by 4 bases and J by 5 bases. The CDR3 is made up of 13 amino acids. Per the germline V gene, CDR1 is ENHRY and CDR2 is SYGVKD. CDR3 sequence: CAISGTGDQPQHF. CDR3 sequence (DNA): TGTGCCATCAGTGGGACAGGGGATCAGCCCCAGCATTTT.

This chain joins TRBV6-1 and TRBJ2-7, with 7 bases aligning to TRBD1. Germline CDR1 is MNHNS and CDR2 is SASEGT. Unmatched junction bases numbered 3, after V lost 1 base and J lost 0 bases. This CDR3 region has 15 residues. CDR3 residues: CASSEEGGSSYEQYF. DNA for the CDR3: TGTGCCAGCAGTGAAGAAGGGGGCAGCTCCTACGAGCAGTACTTC.

This clone has only a few counts. The rearrangement joins TRBV6-1 to TRBJ1-6; no clear D. CDR1 MNHNS and CDR2 SASEGT come from the germline V gene. V lost 1 base to trimming and J lost 9 bases, with 13 bases between them. CDR3 length equals 15 residues. The CDR3 loop reads CASSEGWEAASPLHF. The CDR3 DNA sequence: TGTGCCAGCAGTGAAGGTTGGGAGGCTGCTTCACCCCTCCACTTT.

CDR3 coding DNA: TGCGCCAGCAGCCGAGAGGCGGTGGCAACTAATGAAAAACTGTTTTTT. Residues: CASSREAVATNEKLFF. J is TRBJ1-4 and V is TRBV4-3; no clear D gene. Trimming removed 4 bases from V and 0 bases from J, with 12 bases in between. Germline values: CDR1 LGHNA, CDR2 YSLEER. The CDR3 consists of 16 residues.

This clone was detected only a few times. This chain links TRBV7-9 with TRBJ2-5; perhaps TRBD1 as D (6 bases). Deletions cut 6 bases from V and 2 bases from J, with 22 bases between. Germline loops: CDR1 SEHNR, CDR2 FQNEAQ (reference sequence). This CDR3 is 17 amino acids long. CDR3 DNA sequence: TGTGCCAGCAGTTATATCGGGGACGGGACAAGGCAAGAGACCCAGTACTTC. Translated, it gives CASSYIGDGTRQETQYF.

V and J are TRBV9 and TRBJ2-3, with no clear D. The CDR3 length is 14 residues. Per germline, CDR1 SGDLS and CDR2 YYNGEE. V lost 4 bases, J lost 3 bases, and 12 bases lay in between. CDR3 DNA sequence: TGTGCCAGCAGCTCAAGACTTGTTACAGATACGCAGTATTTT. Translated: CASSSRLVTDTQYF.

The V call is TRBV4-1, the J call TRBJ2-2; no definite D call. The CDR3 consists of 15 residues. V lost 0 bases to trimming and J lost 6 bases, with 11 bases between them. Per germline, CDR1 MGHRA and CDR2 YSYEKL. Here the CDR3 reads CASSQDVASAGELFF. The CDR3 DNA sequence: TGCGCCAGCAGCCAAGATGTGGCTTCTGCCGGGGAGCTGTTTTTT.

The V call is TRBV6-5, the J call TRBJ1-5; D might be TRBD1 (6 bases). V lost 6 bases to trimming and J lost 6 bases, with 15 bases between them. The CDR3 length is 14 residues. Per germline, CDR1 MNHEY and CDR2 SVGAGI. The DNA for the CDR3 is TGTGCCAGCAGCAACGGGGGGCCTGGTCAGCCCCAGCATTTT. Translated, it gives CASSNGGPGQPQHF.

The chain uses TRBV28 and TRBJ2-5, with 9 bases that match TRBD2. The CDR3 totals 14 residues. Trimming at V came to 6 bases and at J to 2 bases, leaving 4 bases not matched to a gene. CDR1 MDHEN and CDR2 SYDVKM come from the germline V gene. CDR3 nucleotides: TGTGCCAGCAGGGTAGCGGGGGTACAAGAGACCCAGTACTTC. It translates to CASRVAGVQETQYF.